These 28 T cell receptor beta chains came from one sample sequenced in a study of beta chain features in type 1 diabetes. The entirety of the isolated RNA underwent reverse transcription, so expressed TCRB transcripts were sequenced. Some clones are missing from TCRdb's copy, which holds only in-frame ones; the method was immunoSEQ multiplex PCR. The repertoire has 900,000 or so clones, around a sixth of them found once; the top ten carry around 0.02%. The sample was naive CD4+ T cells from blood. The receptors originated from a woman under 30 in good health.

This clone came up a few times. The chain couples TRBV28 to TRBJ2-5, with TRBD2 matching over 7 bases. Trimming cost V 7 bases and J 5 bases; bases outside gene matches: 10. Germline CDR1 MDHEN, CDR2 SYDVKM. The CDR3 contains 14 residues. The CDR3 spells CASNQKGGVETQYF. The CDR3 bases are TGTGCCAGCAACCAAAAGGGAGGGGTCGAGACCCAGTACTTC.

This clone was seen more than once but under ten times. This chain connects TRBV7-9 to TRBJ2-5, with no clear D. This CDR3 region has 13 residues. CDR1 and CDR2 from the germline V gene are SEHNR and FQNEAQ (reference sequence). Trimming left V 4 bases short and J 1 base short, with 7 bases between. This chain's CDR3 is CASSSTVQETQYF. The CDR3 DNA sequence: TGTGCCAGCAGCTCAACAGTCCAAGAGACCCAGTACTTC.

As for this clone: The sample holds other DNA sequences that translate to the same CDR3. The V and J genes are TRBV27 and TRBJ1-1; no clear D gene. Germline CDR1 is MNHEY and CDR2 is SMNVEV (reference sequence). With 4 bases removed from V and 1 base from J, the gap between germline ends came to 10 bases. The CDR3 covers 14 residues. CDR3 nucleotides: TGTGCCAGCAGTTCCCCGACCCGGAACACTGAAGCTTTCTTT. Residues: CASSSPTRNTEAFF.

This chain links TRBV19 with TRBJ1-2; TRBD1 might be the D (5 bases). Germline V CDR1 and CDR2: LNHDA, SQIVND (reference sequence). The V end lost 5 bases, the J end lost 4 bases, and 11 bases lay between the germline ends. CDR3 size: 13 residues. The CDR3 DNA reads TGTGCCAGTAGTCGAGATAGGGGCTATGGCTACACCTTC. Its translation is CASSRDRGYGYTF.

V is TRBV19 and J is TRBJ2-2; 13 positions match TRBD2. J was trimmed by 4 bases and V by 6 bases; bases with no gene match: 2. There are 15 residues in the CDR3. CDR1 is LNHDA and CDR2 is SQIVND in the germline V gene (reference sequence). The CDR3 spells CASRLAGGITGELFF. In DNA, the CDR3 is TGTGCCAGTAGACTAGCGGGAGGGATCACCGGGGAGCTGTTTTTT.

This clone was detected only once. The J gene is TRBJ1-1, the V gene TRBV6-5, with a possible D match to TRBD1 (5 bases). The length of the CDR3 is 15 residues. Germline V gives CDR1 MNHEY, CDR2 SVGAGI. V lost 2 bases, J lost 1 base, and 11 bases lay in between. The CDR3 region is CASSYGGTGNTEAFF. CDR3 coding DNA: TGTGCCAGCAGTTACGGGGGAACAGGGAACACTGAAGCTTTCTTT.

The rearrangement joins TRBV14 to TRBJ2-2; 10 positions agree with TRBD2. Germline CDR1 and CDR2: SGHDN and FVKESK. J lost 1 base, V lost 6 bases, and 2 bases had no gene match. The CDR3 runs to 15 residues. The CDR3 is CASRRTSGNTGELFF. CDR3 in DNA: TGTGCCAGCAGGCGGACTAGCGGGAACACCGGGGAGCTGTTTTTT.

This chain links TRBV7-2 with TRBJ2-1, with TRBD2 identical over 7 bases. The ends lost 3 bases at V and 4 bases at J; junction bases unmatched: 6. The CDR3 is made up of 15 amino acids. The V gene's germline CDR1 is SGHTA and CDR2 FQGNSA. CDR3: CASSFTASGYNEQFF. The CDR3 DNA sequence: TGTGCCAGCAGCTTCACGGCTAGCGGATACAATGAGCAGTTCTTC.

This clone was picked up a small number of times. The CDR3 DNA reads as TGTGCCAGCAACCCAACAGGGTTCACTGAAGCTTTCTTT. It codes for CASNPTGFTEAFF. The chain is built from TRBV6-6 and TRBJ1-1; maybe TRBD1 (6 bases). The germline V and J ends were trimmed by 7 bases and 4 bases, with 13 bases remaining between them. The germline V gene encodes CDR1 MNHNY and CDR2 SVGAGI (reference sequence). This CDR3 contains 13 residues.

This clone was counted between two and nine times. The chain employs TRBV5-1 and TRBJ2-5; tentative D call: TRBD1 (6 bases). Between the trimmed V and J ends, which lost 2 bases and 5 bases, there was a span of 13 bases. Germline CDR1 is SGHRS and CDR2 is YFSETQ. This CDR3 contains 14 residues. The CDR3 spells CASSFTGFWETQYF. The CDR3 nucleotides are TGCGCCAGCAGCTTCACAGGGTTTTGGGAGACCCAGTACTTC.

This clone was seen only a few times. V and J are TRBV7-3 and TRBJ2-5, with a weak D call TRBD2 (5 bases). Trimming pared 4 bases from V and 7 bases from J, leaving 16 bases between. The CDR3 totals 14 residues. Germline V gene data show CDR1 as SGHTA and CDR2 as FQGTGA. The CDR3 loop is CASSSQGPLGTQYF. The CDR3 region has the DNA TGTGCCAGCAGCTCCCAAGGTCCACTAGGGACCCAGTACTTC.

The CDR3 DNA reads as TGTGCCAGCAGTTACTCACCCATGGACGGTTACGAGCAGTACTTC. It encodes CASSYSPMDGYEQYF. The rearrangement uses TRBV6-5 and TRBJ2-7; D call uncertain. Deletions cut 0 bases from V and 4 bases from J, with 13 bases between. Germline V gene data show CDR1 as MNHEY and CDR2 as SVGAGI. CDR3 size: 15 residues.

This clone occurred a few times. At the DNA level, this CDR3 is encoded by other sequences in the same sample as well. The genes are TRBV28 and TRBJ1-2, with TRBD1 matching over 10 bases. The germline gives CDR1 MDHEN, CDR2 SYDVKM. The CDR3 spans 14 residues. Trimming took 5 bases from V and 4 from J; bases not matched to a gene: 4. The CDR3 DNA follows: TGTGCCAGCAGTCCGGGACAGGGGATCTATGGCTACACCTTC. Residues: CASSPGQGIYGYTF.

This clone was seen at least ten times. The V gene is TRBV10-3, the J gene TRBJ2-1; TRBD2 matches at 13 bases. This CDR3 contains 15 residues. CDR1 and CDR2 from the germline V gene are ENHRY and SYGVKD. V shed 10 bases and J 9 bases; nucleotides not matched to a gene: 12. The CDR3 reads CASTGTSGIAGEQFF. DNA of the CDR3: TGTGCCAGCACCGGGACTAGCGGGATCGCCGGTGAGCAGTTCTTC.

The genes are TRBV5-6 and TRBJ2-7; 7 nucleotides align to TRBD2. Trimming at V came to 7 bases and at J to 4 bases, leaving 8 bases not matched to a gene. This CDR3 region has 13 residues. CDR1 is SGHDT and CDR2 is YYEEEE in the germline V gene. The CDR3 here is CASHKRDGYEQYF. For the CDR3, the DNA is TGTGCCAGCCACAAGCGGGACGGGTACGAGCAGTACTTC.

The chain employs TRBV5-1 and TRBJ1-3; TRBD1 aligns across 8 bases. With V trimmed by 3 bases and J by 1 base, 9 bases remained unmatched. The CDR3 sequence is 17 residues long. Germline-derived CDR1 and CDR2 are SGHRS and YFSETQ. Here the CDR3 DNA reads TGCGCCAGCAGCTCACTGGGACAGGAGTTTTCTGGAAACACCATATATTTT. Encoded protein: CASSSLGQEFSGNTIYF.

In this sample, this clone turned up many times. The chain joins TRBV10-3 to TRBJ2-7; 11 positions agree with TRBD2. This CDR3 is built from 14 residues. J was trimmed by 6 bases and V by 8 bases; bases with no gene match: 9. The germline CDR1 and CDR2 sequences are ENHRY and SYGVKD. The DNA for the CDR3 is TGTGCCATCGGAGATAGCGGGAGGGCCTCCGAGCAGTACTTC. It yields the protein CAIGDSGRASEQYF.

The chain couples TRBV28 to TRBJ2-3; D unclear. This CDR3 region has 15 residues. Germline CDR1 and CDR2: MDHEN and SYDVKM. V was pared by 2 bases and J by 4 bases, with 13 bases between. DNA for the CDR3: TGTGCCAGCAGTTTAACGTCCAGGTTAGCAGATACGCAGTATTTT. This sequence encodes CASSLTSRLADTQYF.

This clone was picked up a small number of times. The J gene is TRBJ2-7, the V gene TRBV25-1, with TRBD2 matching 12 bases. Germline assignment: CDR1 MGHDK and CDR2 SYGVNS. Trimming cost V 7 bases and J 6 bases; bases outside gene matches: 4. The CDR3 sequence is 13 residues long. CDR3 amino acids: CASMTSGSGEQYF. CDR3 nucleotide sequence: TGTGCCAGCATGACTAGCGGGAGCGGCGAGCAGTACTTC.

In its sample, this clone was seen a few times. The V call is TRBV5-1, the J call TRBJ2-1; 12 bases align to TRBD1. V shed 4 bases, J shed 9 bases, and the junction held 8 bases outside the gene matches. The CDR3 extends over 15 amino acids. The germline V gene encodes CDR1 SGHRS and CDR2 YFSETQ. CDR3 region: CASSTRDRGPVEQFF. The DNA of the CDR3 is TGCGCCAGCAGCACCCGGGACAGGGGGCCGGTTGAGCAGTTCTTC.

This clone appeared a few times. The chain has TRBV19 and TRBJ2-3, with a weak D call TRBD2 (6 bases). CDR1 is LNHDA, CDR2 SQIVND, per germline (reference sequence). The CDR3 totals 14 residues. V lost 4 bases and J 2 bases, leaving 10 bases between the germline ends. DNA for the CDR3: TGTGCCAGTAGTACGGAGGGGTACACAGATACGCAGTATTTT. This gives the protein CASSTEGYTDTQYF.

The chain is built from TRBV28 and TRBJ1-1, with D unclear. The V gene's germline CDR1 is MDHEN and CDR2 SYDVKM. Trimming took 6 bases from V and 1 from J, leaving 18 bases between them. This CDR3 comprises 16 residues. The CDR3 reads CASSRPNFLGNTEAFF. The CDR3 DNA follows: TGTGCCAGCAGCCGACCCAATTTCCTAGGGAACACTGAAGCTTTCTTT.

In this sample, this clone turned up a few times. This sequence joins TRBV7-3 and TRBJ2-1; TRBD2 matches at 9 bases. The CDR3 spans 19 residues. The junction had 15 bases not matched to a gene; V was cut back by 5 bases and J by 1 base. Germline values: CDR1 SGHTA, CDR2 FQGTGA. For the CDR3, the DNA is TGTGCCAGCAGCCCCCCAGCACTAGCGGGCGGCTGGTCCTACAATGAGCAGTTCTTC. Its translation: CASSPPALAGGWSYNEQFF.

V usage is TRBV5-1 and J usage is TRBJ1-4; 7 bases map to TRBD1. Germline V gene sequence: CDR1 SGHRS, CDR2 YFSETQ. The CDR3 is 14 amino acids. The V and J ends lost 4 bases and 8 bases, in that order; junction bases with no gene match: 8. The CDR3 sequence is CASSLQGVGEKLFF. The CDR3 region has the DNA TGCGCCAGCAGCCTGCAGGGGGTAGGAGAAAAACTGTTTTTT.

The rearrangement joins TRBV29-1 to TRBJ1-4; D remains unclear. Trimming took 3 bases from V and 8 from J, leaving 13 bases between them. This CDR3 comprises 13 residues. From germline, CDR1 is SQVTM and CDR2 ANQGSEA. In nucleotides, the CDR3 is TGCAGCGTTGAGGGGTGGGGAGGCGAAAAACTGTTTTTT. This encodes CSVEGWGGEKLFF.

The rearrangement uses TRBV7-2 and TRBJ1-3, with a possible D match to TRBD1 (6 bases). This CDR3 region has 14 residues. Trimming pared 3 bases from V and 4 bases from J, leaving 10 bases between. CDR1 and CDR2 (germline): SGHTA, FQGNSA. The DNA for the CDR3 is TGTGCCAGCAGCTTGGGGGCGGGAGGAAACACCATATATTTT. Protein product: CASSLGAGGNTIYF.

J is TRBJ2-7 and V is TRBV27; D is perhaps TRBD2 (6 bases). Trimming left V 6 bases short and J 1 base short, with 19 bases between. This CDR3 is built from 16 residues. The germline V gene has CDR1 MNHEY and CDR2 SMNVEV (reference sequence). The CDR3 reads CASSRNGGVGSYEQYF. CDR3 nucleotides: TGTGCCAGCAGCCGAAACGGGGGAGTTGGGTCCTACGAGCAGTACTTC.

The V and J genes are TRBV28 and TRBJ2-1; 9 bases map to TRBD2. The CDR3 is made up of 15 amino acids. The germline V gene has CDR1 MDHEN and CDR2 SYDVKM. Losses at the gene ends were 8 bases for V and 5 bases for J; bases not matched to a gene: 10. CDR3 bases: TGTGCCAGCGGGCTAGCGGGATTGTATCACAATGAGCAGTTCTTC. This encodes CASGLAGLYHNEQFF.